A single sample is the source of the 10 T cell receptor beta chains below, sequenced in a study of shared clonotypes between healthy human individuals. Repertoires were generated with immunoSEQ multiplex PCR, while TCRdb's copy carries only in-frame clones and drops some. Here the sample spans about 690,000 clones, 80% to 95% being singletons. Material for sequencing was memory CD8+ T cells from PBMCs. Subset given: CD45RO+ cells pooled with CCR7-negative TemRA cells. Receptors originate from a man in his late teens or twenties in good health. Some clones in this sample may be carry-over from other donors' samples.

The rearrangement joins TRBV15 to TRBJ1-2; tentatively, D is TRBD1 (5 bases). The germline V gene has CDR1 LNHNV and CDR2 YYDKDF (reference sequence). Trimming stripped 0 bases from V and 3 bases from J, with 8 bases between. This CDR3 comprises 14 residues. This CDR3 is CATSREAGYYGYTF. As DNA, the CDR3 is TGTGCCACCAGCAGAGAGGCAGGGTACTATGGCTACACCTTC.

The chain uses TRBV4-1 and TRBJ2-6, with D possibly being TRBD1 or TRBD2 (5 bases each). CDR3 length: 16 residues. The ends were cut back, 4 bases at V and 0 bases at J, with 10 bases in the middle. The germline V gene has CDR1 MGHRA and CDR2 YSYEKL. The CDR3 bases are TGCGCCAGCAGCCGAGGGACGGACTCTGGGGCCAACGTCCTGACTTTC. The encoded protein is CASSRGTDSGANVLTF.

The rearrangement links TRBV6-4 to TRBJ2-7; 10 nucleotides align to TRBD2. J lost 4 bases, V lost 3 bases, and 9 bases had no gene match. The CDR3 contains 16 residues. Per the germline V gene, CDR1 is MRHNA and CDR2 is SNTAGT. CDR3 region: CASSELAGALGYEQYF. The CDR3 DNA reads TGTGCCAGCAGTGAGCTAGCGGGAGCCCTTGGGTACGAGCAGTACTTC.

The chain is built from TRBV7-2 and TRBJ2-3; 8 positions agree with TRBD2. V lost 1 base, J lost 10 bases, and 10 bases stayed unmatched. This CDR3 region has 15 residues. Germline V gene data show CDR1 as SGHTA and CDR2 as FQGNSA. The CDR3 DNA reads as TGTGCCAGCAGCTTAGACGGGAGGGCCGGGAGTGCGCAGTATTTT. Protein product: CASSLDGRAGSAQYF.

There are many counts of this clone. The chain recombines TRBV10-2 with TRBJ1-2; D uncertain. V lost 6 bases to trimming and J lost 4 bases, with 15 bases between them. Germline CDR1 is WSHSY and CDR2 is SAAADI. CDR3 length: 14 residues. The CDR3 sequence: CASRGRARTYGYTF. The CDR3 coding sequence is TGCGCCAGCAGAGGGAGGGCCAGGACCTATGGCTACACCTTC.

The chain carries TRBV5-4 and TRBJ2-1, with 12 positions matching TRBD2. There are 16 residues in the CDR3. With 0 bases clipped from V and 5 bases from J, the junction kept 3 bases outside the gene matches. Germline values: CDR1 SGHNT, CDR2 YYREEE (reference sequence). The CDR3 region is CASSLGTSGINNEQFF. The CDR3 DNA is TGTGCCAGCAGCTTGGGGACTAGCGGGATCAACAATGAGCAGTTCTTC. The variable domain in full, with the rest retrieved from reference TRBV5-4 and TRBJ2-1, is ETGVTQSPTHLIKTRGQQVTLRCSSQSGHNTVSWYQQALGQGPQFIFQYYREEENGRGNFPPRFSGLQFPNYSSELNVNALELDDSALYLCASSLGTSGINNEQFFGPGTRLTVL.

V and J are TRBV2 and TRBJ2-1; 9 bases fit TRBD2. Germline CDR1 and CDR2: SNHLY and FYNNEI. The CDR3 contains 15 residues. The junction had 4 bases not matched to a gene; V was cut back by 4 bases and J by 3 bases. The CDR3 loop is CASSATSGFYNEQFF. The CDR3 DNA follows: TGTGCCAGCAGTGCAACTAGCGGGTTCTACAATGAGCAGTTCTTC. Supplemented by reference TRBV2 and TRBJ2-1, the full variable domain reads EPEVTQTPSHQVTQMGQEVILRCVPISNHLYFYWYRQILGQKVEFLVSFYNNEISEKSEIFDDQFSVERPDGSNFTLKIRSTKLEDSAMYFCASSATSGFYNEQFFGPGTRLTVL.

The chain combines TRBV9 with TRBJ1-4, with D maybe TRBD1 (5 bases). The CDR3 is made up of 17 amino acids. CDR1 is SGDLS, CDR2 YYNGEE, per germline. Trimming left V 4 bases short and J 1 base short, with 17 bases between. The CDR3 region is CASSPRGDSVTNEKLFF. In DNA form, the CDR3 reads TGTGCCAGCAGCCCTAGGGGCGATTCGGTAACTAATGAAAAACTGTTTTTT.

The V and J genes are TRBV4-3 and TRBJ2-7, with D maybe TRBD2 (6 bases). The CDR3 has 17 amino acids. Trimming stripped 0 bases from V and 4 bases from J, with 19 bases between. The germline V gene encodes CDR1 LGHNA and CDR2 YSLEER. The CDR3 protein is CASSQERGGEGRYEQYF. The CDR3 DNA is TGCGCCAGCAGCCAAGAGCGGGGAGGTGAGGGGCGGTACGAGCAGTACTTC.

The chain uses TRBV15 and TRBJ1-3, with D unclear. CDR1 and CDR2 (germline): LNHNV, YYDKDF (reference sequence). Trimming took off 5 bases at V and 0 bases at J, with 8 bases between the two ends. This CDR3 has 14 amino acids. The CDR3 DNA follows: TGTGCCACCAGCCGGATGGGCTCTGGAAACACCATATATTTT. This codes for CATSRMGSGNTIYF.